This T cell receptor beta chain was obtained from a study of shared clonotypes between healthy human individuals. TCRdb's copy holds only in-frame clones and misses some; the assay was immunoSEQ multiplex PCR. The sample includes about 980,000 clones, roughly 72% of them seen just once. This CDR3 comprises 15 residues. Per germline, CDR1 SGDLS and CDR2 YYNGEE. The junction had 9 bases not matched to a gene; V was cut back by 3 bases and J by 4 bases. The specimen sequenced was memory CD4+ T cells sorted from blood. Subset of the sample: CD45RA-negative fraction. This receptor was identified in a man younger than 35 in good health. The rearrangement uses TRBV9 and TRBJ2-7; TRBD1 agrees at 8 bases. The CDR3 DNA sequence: TGTGCCAGCAGCGCGCGGACAGGGTCCTTATACGAGCAGTACTTC. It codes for CASSARTGSLYEQYF.